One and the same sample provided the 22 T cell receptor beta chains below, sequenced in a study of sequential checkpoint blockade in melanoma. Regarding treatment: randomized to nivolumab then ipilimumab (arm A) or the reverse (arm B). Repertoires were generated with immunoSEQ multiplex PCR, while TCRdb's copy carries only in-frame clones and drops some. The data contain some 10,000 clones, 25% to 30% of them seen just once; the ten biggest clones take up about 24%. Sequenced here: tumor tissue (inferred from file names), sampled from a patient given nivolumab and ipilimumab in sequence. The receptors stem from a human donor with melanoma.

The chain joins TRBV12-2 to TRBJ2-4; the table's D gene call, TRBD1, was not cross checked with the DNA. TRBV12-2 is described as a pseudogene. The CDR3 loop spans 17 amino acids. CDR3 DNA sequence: TGTGCACACCCGCATAGGGGACAGGGGGCGGCCAAAAACATTCAGTACTTC. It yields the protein CAHPHRGQGAAKNIQYF.

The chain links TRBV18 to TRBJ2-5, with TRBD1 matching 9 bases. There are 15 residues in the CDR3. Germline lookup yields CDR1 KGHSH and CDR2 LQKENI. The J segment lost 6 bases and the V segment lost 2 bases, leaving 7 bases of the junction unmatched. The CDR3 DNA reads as TGTGCCAGCTCACCAAGGGCACAGGGGGCGCAGACCCAGTACTTC. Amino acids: CASSPRAQGAQTQYF.

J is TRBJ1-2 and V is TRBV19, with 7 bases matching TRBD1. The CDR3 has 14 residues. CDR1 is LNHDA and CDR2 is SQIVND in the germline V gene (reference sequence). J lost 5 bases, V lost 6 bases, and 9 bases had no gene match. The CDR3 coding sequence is TGTGCCAGTAGGGTCAGGGGGAAGAATTATGGCTACACCTTC. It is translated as CASRVRGKNYGYTF.

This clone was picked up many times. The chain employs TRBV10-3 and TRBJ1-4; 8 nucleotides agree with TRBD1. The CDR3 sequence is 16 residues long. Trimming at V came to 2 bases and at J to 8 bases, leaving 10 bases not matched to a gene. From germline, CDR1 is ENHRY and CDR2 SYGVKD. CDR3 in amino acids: CAISEDRGHPVEKLFF. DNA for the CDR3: TGTGCCATCAGTGAGGACAGGGGTCACCCGGTCGAAAAACTGTTTTTT.

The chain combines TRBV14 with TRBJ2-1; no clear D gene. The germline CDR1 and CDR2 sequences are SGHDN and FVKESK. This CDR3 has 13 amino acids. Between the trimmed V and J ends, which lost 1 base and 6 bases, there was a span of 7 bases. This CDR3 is CASSQGQFNEQFF. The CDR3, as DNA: TGTGCCAGCAGCCAAGGGCAGTTCAATGAGCAGTTCTTC.

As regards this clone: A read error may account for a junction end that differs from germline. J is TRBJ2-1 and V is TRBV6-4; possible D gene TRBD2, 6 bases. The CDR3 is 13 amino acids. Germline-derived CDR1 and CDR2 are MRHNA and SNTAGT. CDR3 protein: CASSYSGVNEQFF. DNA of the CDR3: TGTGCCAGCAGTTACTCGGGAGTCAATGAGCAGTTCTTC.

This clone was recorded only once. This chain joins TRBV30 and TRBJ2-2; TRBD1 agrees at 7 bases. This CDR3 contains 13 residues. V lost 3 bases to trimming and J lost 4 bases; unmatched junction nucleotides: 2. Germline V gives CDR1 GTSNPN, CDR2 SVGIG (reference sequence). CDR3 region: CAWRTGTTGELFF. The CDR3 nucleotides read TGTGCCTGGAGGACAGGGACCACCGGGGAGCTGTTTTTT.

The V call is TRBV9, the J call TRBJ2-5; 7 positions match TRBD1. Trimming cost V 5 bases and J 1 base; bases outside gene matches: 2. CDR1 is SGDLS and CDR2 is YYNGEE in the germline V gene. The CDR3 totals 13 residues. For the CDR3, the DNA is TGTGCCAGCAGAAGACAGGGCCAAGAGACCCAGTACTTC. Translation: CASRRQGQETQYF.

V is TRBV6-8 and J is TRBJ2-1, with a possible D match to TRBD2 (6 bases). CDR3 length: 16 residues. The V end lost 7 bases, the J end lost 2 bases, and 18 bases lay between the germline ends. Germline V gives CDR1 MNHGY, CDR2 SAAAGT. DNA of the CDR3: TGTGCCAGCATCCTAACCCGGACTAACGCCTACAATGAGCAGTTCTTC. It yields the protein CASILTRTNAYNEQFF.

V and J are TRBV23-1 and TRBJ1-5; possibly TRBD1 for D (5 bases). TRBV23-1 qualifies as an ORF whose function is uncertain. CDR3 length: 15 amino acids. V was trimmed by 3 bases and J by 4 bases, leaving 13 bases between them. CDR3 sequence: CASSHPLDTNQPQHF. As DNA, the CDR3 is TGCGCCAGCAGTCATCCCCTGGACACGAATCAGCCCCAGCATTTT.

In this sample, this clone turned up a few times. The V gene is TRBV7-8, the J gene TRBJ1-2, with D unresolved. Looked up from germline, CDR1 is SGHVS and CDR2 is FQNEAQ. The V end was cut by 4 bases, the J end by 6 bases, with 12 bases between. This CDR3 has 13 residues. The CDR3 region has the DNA TGTGCCAGCAGCTCGGACTGGCTCGATGGCTACACCTTC. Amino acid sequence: CASSSDWLDGYTF.

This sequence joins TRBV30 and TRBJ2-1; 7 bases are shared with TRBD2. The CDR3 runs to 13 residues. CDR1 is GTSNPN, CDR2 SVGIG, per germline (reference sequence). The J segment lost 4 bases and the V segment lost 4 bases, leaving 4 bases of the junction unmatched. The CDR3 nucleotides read TGTGCCTGGACGCGGGGGTTATACAATGAGCAGTTCTTC. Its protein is CAWTRGLYNEQFF.

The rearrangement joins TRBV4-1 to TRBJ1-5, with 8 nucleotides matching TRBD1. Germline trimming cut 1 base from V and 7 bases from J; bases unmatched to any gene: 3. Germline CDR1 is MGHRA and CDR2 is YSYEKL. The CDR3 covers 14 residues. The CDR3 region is CASSQVAGGQPQHF. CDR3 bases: TGCGCCAGCAGCCAAGTGGCAGGGGGCCAGCCCCAGCATTTT.

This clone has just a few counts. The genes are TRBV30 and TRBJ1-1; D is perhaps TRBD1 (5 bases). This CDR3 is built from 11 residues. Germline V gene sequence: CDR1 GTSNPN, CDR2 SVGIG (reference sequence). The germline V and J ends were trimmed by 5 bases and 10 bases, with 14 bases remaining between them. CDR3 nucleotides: TGTGCCTGGGTCACGGGGGGGGGAGCTTTCTTT. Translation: CAWVTGGGAFF.

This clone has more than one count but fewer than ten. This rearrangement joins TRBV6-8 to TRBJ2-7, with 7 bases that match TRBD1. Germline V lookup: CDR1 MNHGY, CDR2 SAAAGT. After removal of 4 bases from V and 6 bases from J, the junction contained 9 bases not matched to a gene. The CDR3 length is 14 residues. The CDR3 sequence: CASSWGQPLAEQYF. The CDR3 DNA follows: TGTGCCAGCAGTTGGGGACAGCCCCTCGCCGAGCAGTACTTC.

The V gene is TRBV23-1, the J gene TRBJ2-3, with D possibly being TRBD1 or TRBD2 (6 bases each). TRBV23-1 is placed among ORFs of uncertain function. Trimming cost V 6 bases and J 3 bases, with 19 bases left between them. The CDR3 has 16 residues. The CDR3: CASSQVGGRPTDTQYF. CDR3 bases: TGCGCCAGCAGCCAGGTCGGGGGCCGTCCGACAGATACGCAGTATTTT.

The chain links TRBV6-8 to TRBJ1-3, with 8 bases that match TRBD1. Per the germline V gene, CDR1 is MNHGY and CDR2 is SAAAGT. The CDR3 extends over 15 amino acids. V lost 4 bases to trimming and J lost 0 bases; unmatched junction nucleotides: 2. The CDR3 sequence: CASSSGQASGNTIYF. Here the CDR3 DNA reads TGTGCCAGCAGTTCGGGACAGGCCTCTGGAAACACCATATATTTT.

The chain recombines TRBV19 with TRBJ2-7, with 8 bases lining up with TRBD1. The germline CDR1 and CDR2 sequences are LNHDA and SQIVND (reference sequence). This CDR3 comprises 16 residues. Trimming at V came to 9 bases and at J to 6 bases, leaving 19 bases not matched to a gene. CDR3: CARPGTGLRVGIEQYF. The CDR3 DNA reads TGTGCCAGGCCCGGGACAGGACTACGTGTAGGTATCGAGCAGTACTTC. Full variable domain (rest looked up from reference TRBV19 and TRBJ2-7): DGGITQSPKYLFRKEGQNVTLSCEQNLNHDAMYWYRQDPGQGLRLIYYSQIVNDFQKGDIAEGYSVSREKKESFPLTVTSAQKNPTAFYLCARPGTGLRVGIEQYFGPGTRLTVT.

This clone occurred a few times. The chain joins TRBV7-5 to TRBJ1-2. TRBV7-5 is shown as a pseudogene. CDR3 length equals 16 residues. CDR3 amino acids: CASSSAWGGLNYGYTF. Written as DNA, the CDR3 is TGTGCCAGCAGCTCCGCCTGGGGGGGGCTTAACTATGGCTACACCTTC.

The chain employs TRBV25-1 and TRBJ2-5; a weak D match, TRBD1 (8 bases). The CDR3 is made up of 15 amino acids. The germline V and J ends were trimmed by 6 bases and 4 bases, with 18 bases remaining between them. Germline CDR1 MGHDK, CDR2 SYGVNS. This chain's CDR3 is CASSDLTGEGETQYF. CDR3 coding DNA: TGTGCCAGCAGCGACTTGACAGGGGAGGGAGAGACCCAGTACTTC.

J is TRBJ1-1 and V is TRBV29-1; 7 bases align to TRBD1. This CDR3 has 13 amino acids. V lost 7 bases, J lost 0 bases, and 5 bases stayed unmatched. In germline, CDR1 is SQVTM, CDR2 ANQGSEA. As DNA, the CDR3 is TGCAGCGCAATGGGACAGCTGAACACTGAAGCTTTCTTT. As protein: CSAMGQLNTEAFF.

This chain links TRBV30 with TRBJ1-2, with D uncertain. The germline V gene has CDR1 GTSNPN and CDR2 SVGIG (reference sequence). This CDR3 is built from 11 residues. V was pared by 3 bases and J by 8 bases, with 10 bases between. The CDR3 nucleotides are TGTGCCTGGAGCGATTTCTACGGCTACACCTTC. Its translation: CAWSDFYGYTF.